This T cell receptor (beta chain) was sequenced for a study of shared T cell receptors in the human thymus. Profiled with immunoSEQ multiplex PCR; TCRdb holds only in-frame clones, not every one. The sample includes 500,000 to 750,000 clones, approximately 90% of them seen just once. There are 15 residues in the CDR3. Deletions cut 1 base from V and 5 bases from J, with 13 bases between. Germline V gives CDR1 SGHRS, CDR2 YFSETQ. The sample was also linked to a second study, of human thymus T cells. That paper notes: Infants served as donors; they were healthy and Finnish and were having corrective surgery for congenital heart defects. Resections obtained during corrective heart surgery supplied the thymus tissue. Gene usage for V and J segments appeared biased in thymic and blood repertoires. What related research reported was that thymic repertoires overlapped highly among unrelated individuals.

The receptor's source is a boy under two years old with a congenital heart defect. What was sequenced was thymocytes. The genes are TRBV5-1 and TRBJ2-1, with D uncertain. CDR3 protein: CASSLSRVLDNEQFF. In nucleotides, the CDR3 is TGCGCCAGCAGCTTGTCCAGAGTTCTAGACAATGAGCAGTTCTTC. Drawing the rest from reference TRBV5-1 and TRBJ2-1, the complete variable domain is KAGVTQTPRYLIKTRGQQVTLSCSPISGHRSVSWYQQTPGQGLQFLFEYFSETQRNKGNFPGRFSGRQFSNSRSEMNVSTLELGDSALYLCASSLSRVLDNEQFFGPGTRLTVL.